This T cell receptor (beta chain) was captured by sequencing in a study of T cell responses to AZD1222 COVID-19 vaccine (dated by TCRdb to about 2021). About the study as a whole: A total of approximately 230 trial participants underwent TCR sequencing, of whom 200 to 220 received two doses of AZD1222 and 26 received two doses of the MenACWY control vaccine. Trial participants were enrolled by age into 18-55, 56-69 and 70-plus year subgroups, with 148, 28 and 57 TCR-sequenced participants respectively. What the study reported, not specific to this receptor: After two AZD1222 doses, both the breadth and the depth of spike-specific TCRs were significantly higher than at day 0 and than in MenACWY recipients. The 56-69-year group was small, and its depth increase did not reach significance, likely because of low power. Participants were mostly white British, with more females than males. The authors suggested clonal diversity may have been underestimated. Nearly half of unique spike-specific TCRs reportedly recognized epitopes outside regions mutated in the B.1.351 and B.1.1.7 variants. CD4 TCRs associated with the vaccine covered the entire spike protein, and the dominant responses were in regions 160-218 and 743-854. Because no day 14 peak-response samples were available, repertoires were characterized only after the peak T cell response. Conclusions about previously exposed vaccinees were limited because only six or seven AZD1222 recipients were SARS-CoV-2 seropositive at baseline.

On this clone: Its antigen specificity is not known. Nothing much larger sits one base from this clone, and base qualities are not available.

Taken with the paper, the label for time point translates to: about 28 days (+/-7) after the second vaccine dose. AZD1222 recipients with second doses at about 4 weeks or about 12 weeks were pooled, because spike-specific TCR depth and breadth did not differ between schedules. Vaccinee samples came from UK trials COV001 and COV002, including a single-blind randomized controlled phase 2/3 trial of AZD1222 (ChAdOx1 nCoV-19) in healthy adults. For TCRbeta chain sequencing, PBMC samples from trial participants were taken at day 0 and at day 28 after the second dose. The CDR3 regions of human TCRbeta chains were analyzed by immunosequencing. Concerning the study's data processing: TCRs in the repertoires were matched against a reference library of SARS-CoV-2-specific TCRs that had been generated with the MIRA antigen-specificity platform. Breadth meant the fraction of unique TCRs that were SARS-CoV-2-associated, whereas depth meant the fraction of total T cells that were SARS-CoV-2-associated. Using the MIRA data, every spike-specific TCR was mapped to the spike region that the TCR reacted to and assigned to either a CD4 or a CD8 class. Log10-transformed breadth and depth values were compared by one-way ANOVA with Sidak's multiple comparisons tests. The immuneACCESS repertoire file appears here via TCRdb, limited to in-frame rearrangements. These files lack a portion of the clones; in checked studies, under half of the deficit traces to unresolved V genes, and the cause of the others is not known. Clonal size and the V and J genes are those of that table, whereas D and trimming came from the DNA. For this sample the table gives some 95,000 clones, of which roughly 90% were detected only once. The biggest ten clones account for 9% to 13% of the sample.

This specimen consisted of peripheral blood, obtained 28 days after the second AZD1222 dose. The TCR sequence derives from an adult who received the AZD1222 COVID-19 vaccine.

The base sequence is TGTGCCAGCAGTCCACAGGGGAGTGGGAATTCACCCCTCCACTTT. Its protein is CASSPQGSGNSPLHF. The receptor chain draws on TRBV6-5 and TRBJ1-6; TRBD1 matches 7 bases in the middle. CDR1 and CDR2 (MNHEY, SVGAGI) derive from the germline V gene. V and J are trimmed by 5 bases and 7 bases, and the gene matches miss 8 bases of the junction. From the cysteine through the phenylalanine, the CDR3 covers 15 amino acids. CDR3 DNA is the only sequence kept; it has 45 bases, read in frame from the first base.